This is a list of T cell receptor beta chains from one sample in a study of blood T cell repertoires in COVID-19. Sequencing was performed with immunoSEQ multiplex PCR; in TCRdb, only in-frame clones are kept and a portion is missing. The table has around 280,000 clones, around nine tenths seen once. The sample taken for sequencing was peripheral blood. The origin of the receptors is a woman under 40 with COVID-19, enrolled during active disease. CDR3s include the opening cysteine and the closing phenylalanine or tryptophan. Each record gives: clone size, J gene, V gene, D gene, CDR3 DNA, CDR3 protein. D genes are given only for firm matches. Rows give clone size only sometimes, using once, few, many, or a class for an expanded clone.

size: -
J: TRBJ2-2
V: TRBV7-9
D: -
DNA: TGTGCCAGCAGTCAGGACAGCCTCACCGGGGAGCTGTTTTTT
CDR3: CASSQDSLTGELFF

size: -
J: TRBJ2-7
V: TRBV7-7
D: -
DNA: TGTGCTAGCAGCTTAGCCAGGGGCAACGAGCAGTACTTC
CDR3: CASSLARGNEQYF

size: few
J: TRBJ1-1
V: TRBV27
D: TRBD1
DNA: TGTGCCAGCAGTAACAGGGGGCGATTGGCTGAAGCTTTCTTT
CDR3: CASSNRGRLAEAFF

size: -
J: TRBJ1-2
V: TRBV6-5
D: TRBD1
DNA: TGTGCCAGCATTGGGACAGACTATGGCTACACCTTC
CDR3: CASIGTDYGYTF

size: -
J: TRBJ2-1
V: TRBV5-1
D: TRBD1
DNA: TGCGCCAGCAGCTTTGGGACAGGGGGGTATGAGCAGTTCTTC
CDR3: CASSFGTGGYEQFF

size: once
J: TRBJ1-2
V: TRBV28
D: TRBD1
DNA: TGTGCCAGCAGAAACAGGGGGCGTAATGGCTACACCTTC
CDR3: CASRNRGRNGYTF

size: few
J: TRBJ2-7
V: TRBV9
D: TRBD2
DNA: TGTGCCAGCAGCGTTCTCACTAGCGCCACCTACGAGCAGTACTTC
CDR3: CASSVLTSATYEQYF

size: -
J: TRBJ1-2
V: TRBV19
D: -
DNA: TGTGCCAGTAGTGAAGGGGGTTACTATGGCTACACCTTC
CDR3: CASSEGGYYGYTF

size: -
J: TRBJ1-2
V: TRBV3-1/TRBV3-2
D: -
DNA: TGTGCCAGCAGCCAAGGGGCCGGTAGAGGCTACACCTTC
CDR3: CASSQGAGRGYTF

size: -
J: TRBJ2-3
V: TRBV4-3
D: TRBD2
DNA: TGCGCCAGCAGCCTGGGACTAGCGGGGACCGGTGCGCAGTATTTT
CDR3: CASSLGLAGTGAQYF

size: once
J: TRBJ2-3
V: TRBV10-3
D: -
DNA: TGTGCCATCAGCAGGGACTCCGGAGATACGCAGTATTTT
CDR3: CAISRDSGDTQYF

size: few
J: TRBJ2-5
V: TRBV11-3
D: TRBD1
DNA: TGTGCCAGCAGCTTAGGACAGGGGGCTTGGGAGACCCAGTACTTC
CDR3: CASSLGQGAWETQYF

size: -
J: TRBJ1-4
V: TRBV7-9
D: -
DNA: TGTGCCAGCAGCTTACTGGGTGAAAGAGGGGAAAAACTGTTTTTT
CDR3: CASSLLGERGEKLFF

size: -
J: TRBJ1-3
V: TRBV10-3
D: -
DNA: TGTGCCATCAGTGAGCAAACTGGAGGTACTGGAAACACCATATATTTT
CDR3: CAISEQTGGTGNTIYF

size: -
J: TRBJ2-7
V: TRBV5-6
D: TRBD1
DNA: TGTGCCAGCAGCTTGGCGGGACAGGGCGTTGACGAGCAGTACTTC
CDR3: CASSLAGQGVDEQYF

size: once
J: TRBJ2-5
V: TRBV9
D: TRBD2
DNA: TGTGCCAGCAGCGTAGCTCCCACTAGCGGGGCTTACCAAGAGACCCAGTACTTC
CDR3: CASSVAPTSGAYQETQYF

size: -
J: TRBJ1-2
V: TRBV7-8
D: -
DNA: TGTGCCAGCAGCGCCGACAGCTATGGCTACACCTTC
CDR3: CASSADSYGYTF

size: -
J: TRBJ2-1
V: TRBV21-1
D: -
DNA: TGTGCCAGCAGCCCAGGCTCAGCGGGAGGGCCCGATGAGCAGTTCTTC
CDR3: CASSPGSAGGPDEQFF

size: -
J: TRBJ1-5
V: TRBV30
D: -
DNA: TGTGCCTGGAGTGTTTCGTCGGGGAATCCGGGGAAGCCCCAGCATTTT
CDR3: CAWSVSSGNPGKPQHF

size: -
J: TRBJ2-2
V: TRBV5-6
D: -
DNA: TGTGCCAGCAGCTTGGCGGGTCGGCGGGCGAACACCGGGGAGCTGTTTTTT
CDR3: CASSLAGRRANTGELFF

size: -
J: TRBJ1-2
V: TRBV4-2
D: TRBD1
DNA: TGTGCCAGCAGGCCGATGGGGACAGGTGTTTCCCCTTATGGCTACACCTTC
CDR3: CASRPMGTGVSPYGYTF

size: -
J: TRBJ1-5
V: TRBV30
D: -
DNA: TGTGCCTGGAGTGCTGCGGGCAATCAGCCCCAGCATTTT
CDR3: CAWSAAGNQPQHF

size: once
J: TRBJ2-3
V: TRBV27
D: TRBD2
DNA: TGTGCCAGCAGTCCCGAGGGACTAGCGCCAGATACGCAGTATTTT
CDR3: CASSPEGLAPDTQYF

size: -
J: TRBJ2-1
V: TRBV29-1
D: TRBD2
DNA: TGCAGCGTCACTAGGCGGCTAGCGGGTAGAACGAATGAGCAGTTCTTC
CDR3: CSVTRRLAGRTNEQFF

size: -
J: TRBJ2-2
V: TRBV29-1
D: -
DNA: TGCAGCGTCGGAGTCACCGGGGAGCTGTTTTTT
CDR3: CSVGVTGELFF

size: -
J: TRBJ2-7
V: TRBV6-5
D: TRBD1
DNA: TGTGCCAGCAGTCCGGGGACAGGCTCCTACGAGCAGTACTTC
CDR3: CASSPGTGSYEQYF

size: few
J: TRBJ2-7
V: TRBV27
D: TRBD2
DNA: TGTGCCAGCAGTTTATCTCCTGGACTAGCGGGCTCCTACGAGCAGTACTTC
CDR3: CASSLSPGLAGSYEQYF

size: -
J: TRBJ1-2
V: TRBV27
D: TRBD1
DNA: TGTGCCAGCATACCGGGACAGGGGCTAAACTATGGCTACACCTTC
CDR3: CASIPGQGLNYGYTF

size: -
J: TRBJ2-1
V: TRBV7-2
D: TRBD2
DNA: TGTGCCAGCAGCCTCCGAGCGGGATATGAGCAGTTCTTC
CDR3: CASSLRAGYEQFF

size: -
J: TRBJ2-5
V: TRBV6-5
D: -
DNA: TGTGCCAGCAGTTATTCTTCAGGGGACGAAGAGACCCAGTACTTC
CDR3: CASSYSSGDEETQYF

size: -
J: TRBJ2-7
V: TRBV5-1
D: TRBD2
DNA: TGCGCCAGCAGCTTGGACCGGGAGGCCACCTACGAGCAGTACTTC
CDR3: CASSLDREATYEQYF

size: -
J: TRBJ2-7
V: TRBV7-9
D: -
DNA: TGTGCCAGCAGCACCTACAGGGAGCTCGAGCAGTACTTC
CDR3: CASSTYRELEQYF

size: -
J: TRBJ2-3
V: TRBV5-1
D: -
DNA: TGCGCCAGCAGCGAGAGAGCGGACTTCACAGATACGCAGTATTTT
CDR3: CASSERADFTDTQYF

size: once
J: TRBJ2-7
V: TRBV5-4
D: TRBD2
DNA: TGTGCCAGCAGCCCCGAGGCCCGGCTAGCGGGAGACGAGCAGTACTTC
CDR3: CASSPEARLAGDEQYF

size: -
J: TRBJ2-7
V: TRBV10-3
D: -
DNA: TGTGCCATCAGTGAGGGCAGGACAAGCTCCTACGAGCAGTACTTC
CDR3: CAISEGRTSSYEQYF

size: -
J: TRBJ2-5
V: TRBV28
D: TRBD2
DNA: TGTGCCAGCAGTTTTAGCGGGAGGGGTGAGACCCAGTACTTC
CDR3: CASSFSGRGETQYF

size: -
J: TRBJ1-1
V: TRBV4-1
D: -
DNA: TGCGCCAGCAGCCAGGAAGAGGGAGGCGCTTTCTTT
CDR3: CASSQEEGGAFF

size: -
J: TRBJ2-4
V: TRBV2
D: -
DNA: TGTGCCAGCAGTCGGGACACGGTCAACATTCAGTACTTC
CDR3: CASSRDTVNIQYF

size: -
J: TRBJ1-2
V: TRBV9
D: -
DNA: TGTGCCAGCAGCGTAGCGTGGACTGTTAACTATGGCTACACCTTC
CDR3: CASSVAWTVNYGYTF

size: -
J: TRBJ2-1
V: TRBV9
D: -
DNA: TGTGCCAGCAGCCCGAGGCGGGATTTGAATGAGCAGTTCTTC
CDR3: CASSPRRDLNEQFF

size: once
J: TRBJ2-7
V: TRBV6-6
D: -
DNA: TGTGCCAGCAGATTGACAGGGGAGGGATACGAGCAGTACTTC
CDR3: CASRLTGEGYEQYF

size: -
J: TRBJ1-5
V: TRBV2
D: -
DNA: TGTGCCAGCAGGTACAGGGTACGTCAGCCCCAGCATTTT
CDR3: CASRYRVRQPQHF

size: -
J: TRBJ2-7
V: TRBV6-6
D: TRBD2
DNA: TGTGCCAGTAAGGAGGGGAGGGACGAGCAGTACTTC
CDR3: CASKEGRDEQYF

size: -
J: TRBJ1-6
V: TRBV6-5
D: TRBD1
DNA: TGTGCCAGCAGTCCCGAAATATGGACAGGAGTGACCGTCCACTTT
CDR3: CASSPEIWTGVTVHF

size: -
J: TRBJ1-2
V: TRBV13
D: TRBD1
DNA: TGTGCCAGCAGCACCCGGGACAGGGGAGGCTACACCTTC
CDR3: CASSTRDRGGYTF

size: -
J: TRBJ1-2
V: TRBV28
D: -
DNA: TGTGCCAGCAGTCTGTCAAGGAGTGGCTACACCTTC
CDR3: CASSLSRSGYTF

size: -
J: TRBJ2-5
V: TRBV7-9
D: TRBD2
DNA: TGTGCCAGCAGCCCTAGCGGGAGCAGGGAGACCCAGTACTTC
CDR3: CASSPSGSRETQYF

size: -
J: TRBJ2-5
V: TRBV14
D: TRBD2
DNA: TGTGCCAGCAGCCAGCTACTAGCGGGGCGAGAGACCCAGTACTTC
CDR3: CASSQLLAGRETQYF

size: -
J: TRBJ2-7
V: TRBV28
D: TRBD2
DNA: TGTGCCAGCAGTTCCGGTTTAGCGGGAGGGTTCTACGAGCAGTACTTC
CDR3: CASSSGLAGGFYEQYF

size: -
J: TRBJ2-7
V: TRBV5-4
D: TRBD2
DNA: TGTGCCAGCGGTTTCATAGCGGGAGGGACGTACGAGCAGTACTTC
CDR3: CASGFIAGGTYEQYF

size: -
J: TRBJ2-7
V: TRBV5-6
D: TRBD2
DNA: TGTGCCAGCAGCTGGGGACTAGCGGGGGACGAGCAGTACTTC
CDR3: CASSWGLAGDEQYF

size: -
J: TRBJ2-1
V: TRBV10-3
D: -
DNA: TGTGCCATCAGTGAGTCGATAGGGGACAATGAGCAGTTCTTC
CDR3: CAISESIGDNEQFF

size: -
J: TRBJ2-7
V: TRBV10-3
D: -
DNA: TGTGCCATCAGTGAGTCAACGGGTGCTTCCTACGAGCAGTACTTC
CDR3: CAISESTGASYEQYF

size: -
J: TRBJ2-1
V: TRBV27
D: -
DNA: TGTGCCAGCAGTTCACCGACGAGGGTGAATGAGCAGTTCTTC
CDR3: CASSSPTRVNEQFF

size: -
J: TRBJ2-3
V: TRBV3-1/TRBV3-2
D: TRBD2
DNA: TGTGCCAGCAGCCAAACACGCCCTAGCGGGAGTCCAGATACGCAGTATTTT
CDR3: CASSQTRPSGSPDTQYF